Listed below are T cell receptor beta chains from one sample, sequenced in a study of regulatory T cells in long-lasting Graves disease. In TCRdb, the multiplex PCR reads were re-called with MiXCR into one record per CDR3 protein. This table has 420,000 or so distinct CDR3 sequences, about 16% appearing once. The sample was also reused in another study, on T cells in Graves' hyperthyroidism and ophthalmopathy.

This material consisted of peripheral blood mononuclear cells (PBMCs), taken at new diagnosis, from a patient treated with antithyroid drugs. The receptors shown here come from a young woman with Graves disease. Both conserved end residues are part of each CDR3. A D gene is named only where the DNA matches it firmly. Size is stated for part of the rows, as once, few or many counts, or as a class when the clone is expanded.

CASSVGLGGFSTDTQYF,TGTGCCAGCAGCGTAGGGCTGGGCGGGTTTAGCACAGATACGCAGTATTTT,NA,TRBJ2-3,NA,TRBV9
CASSQDFITEAFF,TGTGCCAGCAGCCAAGATTTTATCACTGAAGCTTTCTTT,NA,TRBJ1-1,NA,TRBV14
CASSQGTRTEAFF,TGTGCCAGCAGCCAGGGAACACGCACTGAAGCTTTCTTT,few,TRBJ1-1,NA,TRBV4-2
CASSGVTGGRAGELFF,TGTGCCAGCAGCGGGGTAACAGGGGGCCGTGCCGGGGAGCTGTTTTTT,NA,TRBJ2-2,TRBD1,TRBV2
CASSLVGVGVKDTQYF,TGTGCCAGCAGTTTAGTTGGCGTGGGGGTGAAAGATACGCAGTATTTT,many,TRBJ2-3,NA,TRBV12-3/TRBV12-4
CASSAHSSLKGTEAFF,TGTGCCAGCAGCGCCCACAGTTCCCTGAAGGGAACTGAAGCTTTCTTT,few,TRBJ1-1,NA,TRBV9
CASSTGGLGNQPQHF,TGTGCCAGCAGTACAGGGGGCTTGGGCAATCAGCCCCAGCATTTT,many,TRBJ1-5,TRBD1,TRBV12-3/TRBV12-4
CSARDQGGLAGVTGELFF,TGCAGTGCTAGAGATCAAGGGGGCCTAGCGGGAGTTACCGGGGAGCTGTTTTTT,once,TRBJ2-2,TRBD2,TRBV20-1
CASSELLSSYEQYF,TGTGCCAGCAGTGAATTGCTAAGCTCCTACGAGCAGTACTTC,many,TRBJ2-7,NA,TRBV2
CASSGIGGSGANVLTF,TGTGCCAGCAGTGGGATAGGTGGCTCTGGGGCCAACGTCCTGACTTTC,few,TRBJ2-6,NA,TRBV6-2/TRBV6-3
CASSGSFQGAASGKETQYF,TGCGCCAGCAGCGGTTCGTTTCAAGGGGCGGCTAGCGGGAAAGAGACCCAGTACTTC,few,TRBJ2-5,TRBD2,TRBV10-2
CASRVSGRADEQFF,TGTGCCAGCAGGGTTAGCGGGAGGGCCGATGAGCAGTTCTTC,many,TRBJ2-1,TRBD2,TRBV11-2
CASSQTGPSIGANVLTF,TGTGCCAGCAGTCAGACAGGCCCTAGCATTGGGGCCAACGTCCTGACTTTC,many,TRBJ2-6,NA,TRBV6-1
CASSPSAVETQYF,TGTGCCAGCAGTCCCAGCGCGGTTGAGACCCAGTACTTC,many,TRBJ2-5,NA,TRBV7-9
CASSFGVAGIETQYF,TGTGCCAGCAGCTTCGGTGTCGCGGGAATAGAGACCCAGTACTTC,few,TRBJ2-5,NA,TRBV7-9
CSVAGTGGNQPQHF,TGCAGCGTCGCCGGGACAGGGGGTAATCAGCCCCAGCATTTT,many,TRBJ1-5,TRBD1,TRBV29-1
CSASPSSGSPDTQYF,TGCAGTGCTAGCCCATCTAGCGGGAGCCCAGATACGCAGTATTTT,many,TRBJ2-3,TRBD2,TRBV20-1
CASRTGTGGFFEQFF,TGTGCCAGCAGAACCGGGACAGGGGGTTTTTTCGAGCAGTTCTTC,NA,TRBJ2-1,TRBD1,TRBV28
CASSSYRGRFQAFF,TGTGCCAGCAGCTCCTACAGGGGGCGCTTCCAGGCTTTCTTT,NA,TRBJ1-1,TRBD1,TRBV5-6
CASSPGLAIDEQYF,TGTGCCAGCAGCCCCGGACTAGCGATCGACGAGCAGTACTTC,NA,TRBJ2-7,TRBD2,TRBV6-1
CASSPRGAGGWQTQYF,TGTGCCAGCAGTCCCCGTGGAGCGGGAGGGTGGCAGACCCAGTACTTC,NA,TRBJ2-5,TRBD2,TRBV5-6
CSADSVPRGTGEQYF,TGCAGTGCCGATTCGGTACCCAGAGGAACGGGGGAGCAGTACTTC,many,TRBJ2-7,NA,TRBV20-1
CASSESGTGVAGELFF,TGTGCCAGCAGTGAATCCGGGACAGGGGTTGCCGGGGAGCTGTTTTTT,many,TRBJ2-2,TRBD1,TRBV2
CASSLSSGAGPINEQFF,TGTGCCAGCAGTTTATCATCAGGGGCGGGACCGATCAATGAGCAGTTCTTC,NA,TRBJ2-1,NA,TRBV27
CASSPGTARRERGEQFF,TGTGCCAGCAGCCCTGGGACTGCTAGGCGGGAGAGGGGTGAGCAGTTCTTC,few,TRBJ2-1,TRBD2,TRBV9
CASSYSLAGVGTGELFF,TGTGCCAGCAGTTACTCGCTAGCGGGAGTCGGCACCGGGGAGCTGTTTTTT,NA,TRBJ2-2,TRBD2,TRBV6-6
CASSYGLANEQYF,TGTGCCAGCAGTTACGGACTAGCTAACGAGCAGTACTTC,many,TRBJ2-7,TRBD2,TRBV6-9
CASSYRQNSEAFF,TGTGCCAGCAGCTATAGACAGAACAGTGAAGCTTTCTTT,many,TRBJ1-1,NA,TRBV6-2/TRBV6-3
CASSARDYTGPFF,TGTGCCAGCAGCGCCCGGGACTACACAGGCCCATTCTTC,many,TRBJ2-1,TRBD2,TRBV7-9
CASSPNDRLGTDTQYF,TGTGCCAGCAGTCCGAACGACAGGCTAGGCACAGATACGCAGTATTTT,NA,TRBJ2-3,NA,TRBV2
CASSPRTSGGGTQYF,TGTGCCAGCAGCCCAAGGACTAGCGGGGGGGGGACCCAGTACTTC,NA,TRBJ2-5,TRBD2,TRBV12-3/TRBV12-4
CASSPFITGELFF,TGTGCCAGCAGTCCGTTTATCACCGGGGAGCTGTTTTTT,NA,TRBJ2-2,NA,TRBV27
CATSGGHPYEQYF,TGTGCCACTTCGGGGGGACATCCCTACGAGCAGTACTTC,many,TRBJ2-7,NA,TRBV25-1
CASGARGQGARYNEQFF,TGTGCCAGCGGCGCCCGAGGGCAGGGGGCGCGTTACAATGAGCAGTTCTTC,many,TRBJ2-1,TRBD1,TRBV12-3/TRBV12-4
CASSQTGSNQPQHF,TGTGCCAGCAGCCAGACAGGGAGCAATCAGCCCCAGCATTTT,many,TRBJ1-5,TRBD1,TRBV7-2
CASSILGNEQFF,TGTGCCAGCAGTATACTGGGGAATGAGCAGTTCTTC,many,TRBJ2-1,NA,TRBV6-1
CAWSMKFGNTIYF,TGTGCCTGGAGTATGAAATTTGGAAACACCATATATTTT,few,TRBJ1-3,NA,TRBV30
CASSLELAGVTDTQYF,TGTGCCAGCAGCTTAGAACTAGCGGGAGTGACAGATACGCAGTATTTT,many,TRBJ2-3,TRBD2,TRBV7-2
CASSEVQGGTEAFF,TGTGCCAGCAGTGAGGTACAGGGCGGCACTGAAGCTTTCTTT,NA,TRBJ1-1,NA,TRBV2